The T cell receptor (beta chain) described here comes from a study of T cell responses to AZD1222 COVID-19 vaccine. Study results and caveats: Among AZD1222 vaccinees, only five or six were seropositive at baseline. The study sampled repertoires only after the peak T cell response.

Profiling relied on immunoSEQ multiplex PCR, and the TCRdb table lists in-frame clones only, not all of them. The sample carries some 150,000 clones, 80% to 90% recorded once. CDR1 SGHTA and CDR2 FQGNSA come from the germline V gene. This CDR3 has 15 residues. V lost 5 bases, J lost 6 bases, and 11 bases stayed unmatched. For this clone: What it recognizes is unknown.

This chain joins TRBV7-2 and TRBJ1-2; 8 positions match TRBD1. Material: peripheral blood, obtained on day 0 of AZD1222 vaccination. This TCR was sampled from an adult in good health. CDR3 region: CASSPPRTGSDGYTF. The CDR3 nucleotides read TGTGCCAGCAGCCCACCCCGGACAGGGTCGGATGGCTACACCTTC.